This T cell receptor beta chain derives from a study of response to subunit inactivated influenza vaccine. TCRdb itself ran the RT-PCR reads through MiXCR, one entry per CDR3 protein. Of hundreds of thousands of distinct CDR3 sequences detected, 15% to 19% appear once; the ten largest clones hold around a tenth. Findings and caveats of the study: With each seasonal influenza vaccination, the authors suggested, few new T cells are recruited.

Remarks on this clonotype: Its matching antigen is unknown.

Germline lookup yields CDR1 SEHNR and CDR2 FQNEAQ (reference sequence). The CDR3 consists of 14 residues. The trim removed 7 bases at V and 4 bases at J, leaving 8 bases unmatched. The sequence was collected from a man between 50 and 59 years old who received an inactivated influenza vaccine. The chain is built from TRBV7-9 and TRBJ2-7, with TRBD1 matching 9 bases. The sequenced sample was PBMCs from blood, obtained 12 days after vaccination. The CDR3 reads CASTPGQGVYEQYF. Here the CDR3 DNA reads TGTGCCAGCACCCCGGGACAGGGTGTTTACGAGCAGTACTTC.